This T cell receptor beta chain was identified during a study of CDR3 diversity in severe acne. TCRdb processed the PCR reads anew with MiXCR; each CDR3 protein has one entry. The sample holds 79,000 or so distinct CDR3 sequences, 45% to 55% seen once. Germline-derived CDR1 and CDR2 are SEHNR and FQNEAQ (reference sequence). V shed 8 bases and J shed 5 bases, with 13 bases lying between them. The CDR3 runs to 13 residues. Sequences were obtained from blood. The clonotype was recovered from a male donor with severe acne vulgaris. V is TRBV7-9 and J is TRBJ2-1; possible D gene TRBD1, 6 bases. CDR3 loop: CASRTTGNNEQFF. In nucleotides, the CDR3 is TGTGCCAGCCGGACCACAGGGAACAATGAGCAGTTCTTC.